This T cell receptor beta chain derives from a study of chemoradiotherapy in HPV16-positive cancers. Study-wide context: Candidate HPV-specific T-cell clones and common TCR motifs came from functional assays in a couple of HPV16-positive patients.

The V gene end was trimmed by 3 bases and the J gene end by 3 bases; junction bases not matched to a gene: 3. This CDR3 has 15 amino acids. CDR1 and CDR2 from the germline V gene are SGHAT and FQNNGV. Concerning this clone itself: What it recognizes is unknown.

Study findings and constraints: Candidate HPV-specific clones and E7-related TCR motifs grew in tumor during treatment.

This table comes from immunoSEQ multiplex PCR, and its TCRdb copy is limited to in-frame clones, with some not included. The sample has just under 40,000 clones; around 82% are singletons. Samples were taken several times over chemoradiotherapy. This specimen consisted of blood, obtained from a patient who underwent chemoradiotherapy. This TCR was sampled from a human donor with HPV-associated anogenital cancer. The chain combines TRBV11-2 with TRBJ2-1, with 9 bases lining up with TRBD1. CDR3 coding DNA: TGTGCCAGCAGCTTGGGACAGGGCTACTACAATGAGCAGTTCTTC. Translation gives CASSLGQGYYNEQFF. Variable domain in full (rest from reference TRBV11-2 and TRBJ2-1): EAGVAQSPRYKIIEKRQSVAFWCNPISGHATLYWYQQILGQGPKLLIQFQNNGVVDDSQLPKDRFSAERLKGVDSTLKIQPAKLEDSAVYLCASSLGQGYYNEQFFGPGTRLTVL.